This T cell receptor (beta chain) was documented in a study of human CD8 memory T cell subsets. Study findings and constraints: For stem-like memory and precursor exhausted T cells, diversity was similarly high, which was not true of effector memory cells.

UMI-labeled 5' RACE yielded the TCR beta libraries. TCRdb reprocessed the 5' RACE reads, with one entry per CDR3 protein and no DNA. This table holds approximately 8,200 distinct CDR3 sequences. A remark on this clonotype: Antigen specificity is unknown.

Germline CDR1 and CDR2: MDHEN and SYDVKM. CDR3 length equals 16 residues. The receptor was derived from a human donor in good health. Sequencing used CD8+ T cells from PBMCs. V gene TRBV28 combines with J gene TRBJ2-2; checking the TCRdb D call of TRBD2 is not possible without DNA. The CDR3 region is CASSPRSGVNTGELFF. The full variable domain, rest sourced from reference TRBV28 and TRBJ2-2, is DVKVTQSSRYLVKRTGEKVFLECVQDMDHENMFWYRQDPGLGLRLIYFSYDVKMKEKGDIPEGYSVSREKKERFSLILESASTNQTSMYLCASSPRSGVNTGELFFGEGSRLTVL.